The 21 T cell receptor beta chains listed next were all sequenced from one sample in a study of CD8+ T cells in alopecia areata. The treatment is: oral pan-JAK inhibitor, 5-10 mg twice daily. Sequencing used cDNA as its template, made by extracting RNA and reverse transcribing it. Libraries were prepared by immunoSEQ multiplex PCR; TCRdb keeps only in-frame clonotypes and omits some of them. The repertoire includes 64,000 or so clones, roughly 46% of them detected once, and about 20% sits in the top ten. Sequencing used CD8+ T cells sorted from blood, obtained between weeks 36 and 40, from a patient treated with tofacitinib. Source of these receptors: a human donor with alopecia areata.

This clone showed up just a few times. The CDR3 nucleotides are TGCAGCGTTGTAGGAGGGAGAGTGGGCGAGCAGTACTTC. This translates into CSVVGGRVGEQYF. This chain links TRBV29-1 with TRBJ2-7, with D possibly being TRBD2 (6 bases). Germline V gene data show CDR1 as SQVTM and CDR2 as ANQGSEA. Trimming took 4 bases from V and 6 from J, leaving 16 bases between them. The CDR3 consists of 13 residues.

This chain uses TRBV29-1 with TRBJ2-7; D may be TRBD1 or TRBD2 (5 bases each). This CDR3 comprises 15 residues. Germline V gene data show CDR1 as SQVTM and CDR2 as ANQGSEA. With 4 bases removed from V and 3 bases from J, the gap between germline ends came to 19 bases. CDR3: CSVAQGDRPIYEQYF. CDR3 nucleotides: TGCAGCGTTGCGCAGGGAGACAGACCGATCTACGAGCAGTACTTC.

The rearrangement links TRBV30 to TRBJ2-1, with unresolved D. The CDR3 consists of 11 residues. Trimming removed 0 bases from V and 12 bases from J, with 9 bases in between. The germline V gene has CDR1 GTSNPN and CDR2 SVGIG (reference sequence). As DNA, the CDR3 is TGTGCCTGGAGTGTTTCGGCCCCGCAGTTCTTC. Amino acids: CAWSVSAPQFF.

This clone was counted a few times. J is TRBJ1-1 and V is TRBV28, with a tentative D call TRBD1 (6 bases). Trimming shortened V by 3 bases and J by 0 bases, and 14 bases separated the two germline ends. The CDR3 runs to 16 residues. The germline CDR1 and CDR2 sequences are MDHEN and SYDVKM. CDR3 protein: CASSFRGGGMNTEAFF. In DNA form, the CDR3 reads TGTGCCAGCAGTTTTAGAGGGGGGGGCATGAACACTGAAGCTTTCTTT. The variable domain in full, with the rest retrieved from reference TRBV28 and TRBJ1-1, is DVKVTQSSRYLVKRTGEKVFLECVQDMDHENMFWYRQDPGLGLRLIYFSYDVKMKEKGDIPEGYSVSREKKERFSLILESASTNQTSMYLCASSFRGGGMNTEAFFGQGTRLTVV.

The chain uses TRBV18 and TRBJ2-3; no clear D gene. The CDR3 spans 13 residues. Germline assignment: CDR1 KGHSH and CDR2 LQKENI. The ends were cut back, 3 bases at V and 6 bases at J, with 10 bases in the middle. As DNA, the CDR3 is TGTGCCAGCTCACCGGTCTACCGGGATACGCAGTATTTT. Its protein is CASSPVYRDTQYF.

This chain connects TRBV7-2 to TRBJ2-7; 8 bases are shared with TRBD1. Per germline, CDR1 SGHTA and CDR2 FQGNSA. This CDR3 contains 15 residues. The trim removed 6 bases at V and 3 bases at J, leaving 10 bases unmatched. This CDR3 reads CASSFPGQGLYEQYF. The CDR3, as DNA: TGTGCCAGCAGTTTCCCCGGACAGGGCCTCTACGAGCAGTACTTC.

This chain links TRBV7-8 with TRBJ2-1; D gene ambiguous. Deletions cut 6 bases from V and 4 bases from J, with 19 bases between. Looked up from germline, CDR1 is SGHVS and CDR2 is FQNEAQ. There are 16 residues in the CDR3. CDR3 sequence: CASSPTFGIGYNEQFF. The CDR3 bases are TGTGCCAGCAGTCCAACGTTTGGCATTGGGTACAATGAGCAGTTCTTC.

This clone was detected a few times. This CDR3 is CSATSGSYEQYF. For the CDR3, the DNA is TGCAGCGCTACGAGCGGGAGTTACGAGCAGTACTTC. The chain carries TRBV29-1 and TRBJ2-7; 8 bases line up with TRBD2. The CDR3 is 12 residues long. Germline-derived CDR1 and CDR2 are SQVTM and ANQGSEA. Trimming at V came to 7 bases and at J to 4 bases, leaving 6 bases not matched to a gene.

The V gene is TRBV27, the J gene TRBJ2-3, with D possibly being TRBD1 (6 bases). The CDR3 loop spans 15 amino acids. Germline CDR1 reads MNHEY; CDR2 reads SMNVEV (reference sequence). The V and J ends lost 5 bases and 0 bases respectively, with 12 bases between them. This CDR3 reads CASSPWTASTDTQYF. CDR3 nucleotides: TGTGCCAGCAGTCCCTGGACAGCTAGCACAGATACGCAGTATTTT.

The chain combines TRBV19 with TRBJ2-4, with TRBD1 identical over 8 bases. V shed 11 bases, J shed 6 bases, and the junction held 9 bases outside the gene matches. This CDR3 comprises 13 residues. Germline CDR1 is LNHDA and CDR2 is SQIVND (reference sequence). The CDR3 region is CAGSDRGGNIQYF. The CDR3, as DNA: TGTGCCGGGTCCGACAGGGGCGGAAACATTCAGTACTTC.

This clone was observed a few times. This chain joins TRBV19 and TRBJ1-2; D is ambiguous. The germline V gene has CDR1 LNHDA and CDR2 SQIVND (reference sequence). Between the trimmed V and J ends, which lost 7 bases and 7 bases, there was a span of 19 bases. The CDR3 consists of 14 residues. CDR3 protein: CASTPGLGAIGYTF. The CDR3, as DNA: TGTGCCAGTACCCCAGGCCTTGGAGCAATTGGCTACACCTTC.

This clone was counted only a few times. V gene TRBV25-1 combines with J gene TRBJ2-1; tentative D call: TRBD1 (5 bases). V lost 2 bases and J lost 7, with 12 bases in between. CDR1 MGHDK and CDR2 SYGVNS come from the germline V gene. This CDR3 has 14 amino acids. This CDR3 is CASSEGAGKNEQFF. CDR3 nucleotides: TGTGCCAGCAGTGAAGGGGCAGGGAAGAATGAGCAGTTCTTC.

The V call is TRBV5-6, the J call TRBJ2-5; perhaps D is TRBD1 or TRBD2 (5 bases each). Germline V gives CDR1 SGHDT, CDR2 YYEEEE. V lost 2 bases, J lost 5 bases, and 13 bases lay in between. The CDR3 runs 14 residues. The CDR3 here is CASSFWGLRETQYF. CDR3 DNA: TGTGCCAGCAGCTTTTGGGGGTTGAGGGAGACCCAGTACTTC. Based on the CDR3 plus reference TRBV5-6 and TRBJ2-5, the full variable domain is DAGVTQSPTHLIKTRGQQVTLRCSPKSGHDTVSWYQQALGQGPQFIFQYYEEEERQRGNFPDRFSGHQFPNYSSELNVNALLLGDSALYLCASSFWGLRETQYFGPGTRLLVL.

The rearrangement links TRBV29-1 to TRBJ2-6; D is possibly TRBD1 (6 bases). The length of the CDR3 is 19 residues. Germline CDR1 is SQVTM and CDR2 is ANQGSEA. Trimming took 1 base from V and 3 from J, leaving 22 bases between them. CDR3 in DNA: TGCAGCGTTGAAGGAAGATTATCCTCGACAGGCGGTGGGGCCAACGTCCTGACTTTC. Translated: CSVEGRLSSTGGGANVLTF. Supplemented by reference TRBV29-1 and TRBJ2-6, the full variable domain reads SAVISQKPSRDICQRGTSLTIQCQVDSQVTMMFWYRQQPGQSLTLIATANQGSEATYESGFVIDKFPISRPNLTFSTLTVSNMSPEDSSIYLCSVEGRLSSTGGGANVLTFGAGSRLTVL.

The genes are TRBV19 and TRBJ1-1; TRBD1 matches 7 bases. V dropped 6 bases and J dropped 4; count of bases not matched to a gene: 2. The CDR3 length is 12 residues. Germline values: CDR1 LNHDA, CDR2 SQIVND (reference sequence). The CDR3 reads CASSTGVTEAFF. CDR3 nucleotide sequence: TGTGCCAGTAGCACAGGGGTCACTGAAGCTTTCTTT.

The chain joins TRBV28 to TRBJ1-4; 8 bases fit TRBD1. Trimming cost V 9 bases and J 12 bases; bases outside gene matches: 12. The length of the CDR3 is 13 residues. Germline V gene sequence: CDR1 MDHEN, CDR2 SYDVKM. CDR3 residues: CASFPRGQLELFF. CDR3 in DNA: TGTGCCAGTTTCCCCAGGGGGCAGTTGGAACTGTTTTTT. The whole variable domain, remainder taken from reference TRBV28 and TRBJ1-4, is DVKVTQSSRYLVKRTGEKVFLECVQDMDHENMFWYRQDPGLGLRLIYFSYDVKMKEKGDIPEGYSVSREKKERFSLILESASTNQTSMYLCASFPRGQLELFFGSGTQLSVL.

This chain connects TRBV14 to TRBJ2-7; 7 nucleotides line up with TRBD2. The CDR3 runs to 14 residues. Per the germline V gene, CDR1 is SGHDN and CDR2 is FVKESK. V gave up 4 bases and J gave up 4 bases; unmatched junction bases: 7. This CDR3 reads CASSLLGGIYEQYF. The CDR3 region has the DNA TGTGCCAGCAGCCTGCTGGGGGGGATATACGAGCAGTACTTC.

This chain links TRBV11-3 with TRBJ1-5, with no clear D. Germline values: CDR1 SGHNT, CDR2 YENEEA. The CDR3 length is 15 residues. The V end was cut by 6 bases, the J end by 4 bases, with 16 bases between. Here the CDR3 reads CASRFGPVRNQPQHF. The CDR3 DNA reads TGTGCCAGCAGATTCGGCCCGGTTAGGAATCAGCCCCAGCATTTT.

CDR3 DNA sequence: TGCAGCGTTGATGACAGGGGGCTCGGGTCCAACGTCCTGACTTTC. This translates into CSVDDRGLGSNVLTF. The chain employs TRBV29-1 and TRBJ2-6; 10 bases line up with TRBD1. The V segment lost 3 bases and the J segment 8 bases; nucleotides outside the gene matches: 7. The length of the CDR3 is 15 residues. Germline CDR1 SQVTM, CDR2 ANQGSEA.

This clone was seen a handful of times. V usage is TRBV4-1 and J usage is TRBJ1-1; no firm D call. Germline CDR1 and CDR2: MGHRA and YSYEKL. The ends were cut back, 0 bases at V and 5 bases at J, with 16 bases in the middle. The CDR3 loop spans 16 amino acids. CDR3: CASSQEHKRRSTEAFF. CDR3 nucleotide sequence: TGCGCCAGCAGCCAAGAGCATAAGAGGCGGAGTACTGAAGCTTTCTTT.

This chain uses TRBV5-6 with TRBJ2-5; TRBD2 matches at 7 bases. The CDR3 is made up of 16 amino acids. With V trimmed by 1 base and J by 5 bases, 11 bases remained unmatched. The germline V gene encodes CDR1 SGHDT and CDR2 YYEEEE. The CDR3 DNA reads TGTGCCAGCAGCTTGTATCCCTGGCGGGAGAGGGAGACCCAGTACTTC. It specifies CASSLYPWRERETQYF.